This record covers a single T cell receptor (beta chain). Its matching antigen is unknown. This specimen belongs to a study of blood T cells in healthy people across ages. Findings and limits, study-wide: Bulk PBMC profiling left naive and antigen-experienced comparisons inconclusive. Observed TCR beta diversity per million T cells went down as age went up. This fall followed a roughly linear course with age.

The study isolated at least 6.5 million PBMCs from each sample. Per individual sample, total RNA of at least 6 micrograms was extracted. V gave up 3 bases and J gave up 7 bases, with 15 bases separating them. CDR3 size: 14 residues. Then a second PCR, running roughly 7 to 11 cycles, was carried out with a sample-barcoded 5' primer and a J-beta primer mix. TCRdb independently ran MiXCR on the 5' RACE reads; one entry per CDR3 protein. This table holds about 1.4 million distinct CDR3 sequences, around 59% found once. Specimen: blood. This TCR came from a man aged 18-30 years in good health. This chain uses TRBV12-3 or TRBV12-4 with TRBJ1-2, with D uncertain. The CDR3 loop is CASSFRQVVIGYTF. In nucleotides, the CDR3 is TGTGCCAGCAGTTTTCGGCAGGTGGTGATTGGCTACACCTTC.